A single TCR beta chain is shown here with its context. J was trimmed by 2 bases and V by 7 bases; bases with no gene match: 18. Germline V lookup: CDR1 SQVTM, CDR2 ANQGSEA. The CDR3 length is 18 residues. The data belong to a study of blood T cell repertoires in COVID-19. Looking at the study overall: T cells, B-cell-depleted T cells, or PBMCs supplied cDNA or gDNA.

The authors' processing: Amplification of reference gene primers was used by the study to estimate nucleated cell counts. The assay was immunoSEQ multiplex PCR, and TCRdb's table has in-frame clones only and misses some. Clone size and the V and J calls come from that table; the DNA yielded D and trimming. The table lists 30,000 to 35,000 clones, approximately 91% of them singletons, with 9.9% in the top ten. The origin of this receptor is a human donor with active COVID-19. The donor label of this sample is uncertain. This chain joins TRBV29-1 and TRBJ2-3; 10 nucleotides align to TRBD2. Material for sequencing was peripheral blood. The DNA for the CDR3 is TGCAGCGCGTCAGACAGGGGCTTAGCGGGAGGCCTCACAGATACGCAGTATTTT. It codes for CSASDRGLAGGLTDTQYF.